The subject of this entry is one T cell receptor (beta chain). Its target is not known. This sample stems from a study of cytomegalovirus exposure and HLA in healthy donors. Study-level points and caveats: Owing to their indistinguishability, certain V segments, notably TRBV6-2 and TRBV6-3, were excluded. According to an earlier analysis, most TCR beta V segments yielded productive rearrangements about 87% or about 30% of the time.

The CDR3 has 16 amino acids. V was clipped by 6 bases and J by 0 bases; unmatched bases: 7. Germline values: CDR1 SGHTA, CDR2 FQGNSA. The PCR made use of 60 Vbeta and 13 Jbeta primers. This table comes from immunoSEQ multiplex PCR, and its TCRdb copy is limited to in-frame clones, with some not included. Of some 170,000 clones in the sample, 70% to 85% are singletons; the top ten hold around 2.3%. The material sequenced was PBMCs. V gene TRBV7-2 combines with J gene TRBJ1-5; 8 nucleotides match TRBD1. The TCR sequence derives from a human donor in good health. CDR3 residues: CASSLRTGISNQPQHF. CDR3 in DNA: TGTGCCAGCAGTCTTCGGACAGGGATTAGCAATCAGCCCCAGCATTTT.